This T cell receptor beta chain was sequenced during a study of cytomegalovirus exposure and HLA in healthy donors. Amplification used 60 Vbeta primers and 13 Jbeta primers. Libraries were prepared by immunoSEQ multiplex PCR; TCRdb keeps only in-frame clonotypes and omits some of them. The sample includes 100,000 to 150,000 clones, 77% of them seen just once. Germline V gene lookup returns CDR1 MGHRA and CDR2 YSYEKL. V trimming: 3 bases; J trimming: 8 bases; junction bases outside the gene matches: 9. This CDR3 region has 15 residues. This TCR came from a woman between 35 and 50 years old in good health and CMV-seropositive. The genes are TRBV4-1 and TRBJ1-4; the match to TRBD1 covers 7 bases. The sequenced sample was PBMCs. The CDR3 nucleotides are TGCGCCAGCAGCCAGAGTACAGGGGTAGGGGAAAAACTGTTTTTT. Translation: CASSQSTGVGEKLFF.